These T cell receptor beta chains were read from a single sample in a study of cytomegalovirus exposure and HLA in healthy donors. TCRdb's copy holds only in-frame clones and misses some; the assay was immunoSEQ multiplex PCR. The sample contains around 190,000 clones, just under 75% of which appear only once. Specimen: PBMCs. The source of these receptors is a man aged 25-45 years in good health and CMV-seropositive. Both conserved end residues are trimmed from each CDR3.

TRBJ2-3 | TRBV7-2 | ASSPSGGYTDTQY
TRBJ2-3 | TRBV9 | ASSVSGGPEDTQY
TRBJ2-4 | TRBV28 | ASSTSGPAKNIQY
TRBJ1-5 | TRBV6-1 | ASSEGPYGEQPQH
TRBJ2-7 | TRBV7-2 | ASSLGQGLEQY
TRBJ1-4 | TRBV30 | AWSAREGEKLF
TRBJ2-3 | TRBV4-1 | ASSQSGPTDTQY
TRBJ2-7 | TRBV11-3 | ASSLDENREQY
TRBJ1-2 | TRBV5-6 | ASSLVGDRDYGYT
TRBJ1-1 | TRBV5-4 | ASSPLGGTEAF
TRBJ2-3 | TRBV4-1 | ASSQADRVGSTDTQY
TRBJ2-3 | TRBV5-4 | ASSLPGLAGGKDTQY
TRBJ2-3 | TRBV5-1 | ASSSSSGGPGTDTQY
TRBJ2-3 | TRBV6-1 | ASSKRGGDTQY
TRBJ2-1 | TRBV11-2 | ASSLDFRSGEQF
TRBJ1-6 | TRBV4-2 | ASSQDLTEGYSPLH
TRBJ2-7 | TRBV9 | ASSARIAGEQY
TRBJ1-2 | TRBV27 | ASSFRNRVYGYT
TRBJ2-5 | TRBV5-5 | ASSFVGDRVSETQY
TRBJ2-7 | TRBV29-1 | SVGSGSYEQY
TRBJ1-4 | TRBV9 | ASSVVAGALPNEKLF
TRBJ1-4 | TRBV30 | AWAFGGEKLF
TRBJ2-7 | TRBV27 | ASSFRWRASYEQY
TRBJ1-2 | TRBV11-2 | ASSLVVGGVGYT
TRBJ2-7 | TRBV7-9 | ASSLVRTTGLNFLYEQY
TRBJ1-2 | TRBV5-1 | ASKIGGAGYT
TRBJ2-7 | TRBV5-8 | ASTPARGHYEQY
TRBJ2-3 | TRBV9 | ASSVGQGRTDTQY